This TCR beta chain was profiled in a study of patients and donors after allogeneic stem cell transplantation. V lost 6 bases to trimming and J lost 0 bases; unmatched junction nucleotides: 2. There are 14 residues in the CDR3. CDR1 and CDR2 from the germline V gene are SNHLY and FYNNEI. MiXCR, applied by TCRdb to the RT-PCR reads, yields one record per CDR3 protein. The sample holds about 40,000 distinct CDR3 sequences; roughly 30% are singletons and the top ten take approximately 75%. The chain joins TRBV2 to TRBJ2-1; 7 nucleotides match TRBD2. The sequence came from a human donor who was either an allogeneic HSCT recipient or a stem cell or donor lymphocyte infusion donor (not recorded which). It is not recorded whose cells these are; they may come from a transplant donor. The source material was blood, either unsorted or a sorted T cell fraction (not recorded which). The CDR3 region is CASRGGSSYNEQFF. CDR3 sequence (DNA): TGTGCCAGCAGGGGCGGGAGCTCCTACAATGAGCAGTTCTTC.